This record looks at one T cell receptor (beta chain) sequence and its context. Sequencing was performed with immunoSEQ multiplex PCR; in TCRdb, only in-frame clones are kept and a portion is missing. The table records about 77,000 clones, 85% to 95% of them present only once. This entry belongs to a study of human versus mouse CDR3 diversity and MHC coevolution. Germline-derived CDR1 and CDR2 are SGHKS and YYEKEE (reference sequence). This CDR3 spans 13 amino acids. Trimming took off 0 bases at V and 5 bases at J, with 6 bases between the two ends. Sorting isolated naive CD4 T cells lacking CD45RO and expressing CD62L.

The specimen was naive CD4+ T cells from blood. Subset noted: CD45RO-negative CD62L-positive naive CD4 T cells. The clonotype comes from a person aged 30-69 years in good health. The V and J genes are TRBV5-5 and TRBJ1-5; D unclear. The CDR3: CASSLVGDQPQHF. DNA for the CDR3: TGTGCCAGCAGCTTGGTGGGCGATCAGCCCCAGCATTTT. Together with reference TRBV5-5 and TRBJ1-5, the CDR3 gives the full variable domain: DAGVTQSPTHLIKTRGQQVTLRCSPISGHKSVSWYQQVLGQGPQFIFQYYEKEERGRGNFPDRFSARQFPNYSSELNVNALLLGDSALYLCASSLVGDQPQHFGDGTRLSIL.